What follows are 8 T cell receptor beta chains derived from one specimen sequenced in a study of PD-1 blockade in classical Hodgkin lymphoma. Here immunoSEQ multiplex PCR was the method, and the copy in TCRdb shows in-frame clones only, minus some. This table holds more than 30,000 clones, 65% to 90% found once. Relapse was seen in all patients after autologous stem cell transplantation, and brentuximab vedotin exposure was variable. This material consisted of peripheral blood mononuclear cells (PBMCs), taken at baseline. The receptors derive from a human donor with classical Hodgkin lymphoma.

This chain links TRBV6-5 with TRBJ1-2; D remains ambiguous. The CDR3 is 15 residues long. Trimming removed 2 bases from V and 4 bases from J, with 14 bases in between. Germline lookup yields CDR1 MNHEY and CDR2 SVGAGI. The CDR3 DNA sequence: TGTGCCAGCAGTTACCGGTCTCCCCTTAGCTATGGCTACACCTTC. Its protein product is CASSYRSPLSYGYTF.

CDR3 bases: TGTGCCAGTAGTATGGACAGTTCCTACGAGCAGTACTTC. This translates into CASSMDSSYEQYF. The genes are TRBV19 and TRBJ2-7; D might be TRBD1 (6 bases). V lost 3 bases, J lost 1 base, and 7 bases lay in between. Germline V gene sequence: CDR1 LNHDA, CDR2 SQIVND (reference sequence). The CDR3 runs 13 residues.

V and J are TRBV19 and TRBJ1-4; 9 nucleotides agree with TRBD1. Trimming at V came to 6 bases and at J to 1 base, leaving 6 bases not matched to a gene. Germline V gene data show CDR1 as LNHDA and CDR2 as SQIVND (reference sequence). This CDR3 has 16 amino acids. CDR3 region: CASSRTGAGTNEKLFF. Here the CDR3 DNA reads TGTGCCAGTAGCCGGACAGGGGCAGGAACTAATGAAAAACTGTTTTTT. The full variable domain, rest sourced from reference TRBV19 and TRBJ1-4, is DGGITQSPKYLFRKEGQNVTLSCEQNLNHDAMYWYRQDPGQGLRLIYYSQIVNDFQKGDIAEGYSVSREKKESFPLTVTSAQKNPTAFYLCASSRTGAGTNEKLFFGSGTQLSVL.

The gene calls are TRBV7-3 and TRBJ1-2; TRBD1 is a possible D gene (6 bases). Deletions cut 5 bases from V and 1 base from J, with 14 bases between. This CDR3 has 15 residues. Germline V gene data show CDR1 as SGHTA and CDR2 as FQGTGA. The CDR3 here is CASSPEGGVNYGYTF. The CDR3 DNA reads TGTGCCAGCAGCCCCGAGGGGGGGGTTAACTATGGCTACACCTTC.

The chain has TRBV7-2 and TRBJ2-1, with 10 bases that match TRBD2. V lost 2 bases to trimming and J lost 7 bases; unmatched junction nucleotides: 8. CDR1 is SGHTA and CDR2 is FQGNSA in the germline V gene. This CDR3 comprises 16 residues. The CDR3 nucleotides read TGTGCCAGCAGCTTACTAGCGGGGGATGCGGGGAATGAGCAGTTCTTC. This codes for CASSLLAGDAGNEQFF.

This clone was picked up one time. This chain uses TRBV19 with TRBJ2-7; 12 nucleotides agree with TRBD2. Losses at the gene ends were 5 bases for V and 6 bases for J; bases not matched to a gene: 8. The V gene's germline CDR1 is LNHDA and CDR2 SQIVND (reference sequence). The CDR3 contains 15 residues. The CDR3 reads CASSWGLAGSGEQYF. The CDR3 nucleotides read TGTGCCAGTAGTTGGGGACTAGCGGGCTCGGGCGAGCAGTACTTC.

This CDR3 reads CASAGGSYGYTF. The CDR3 DNA reads as TGTGCCAGTGCAGGGGGCAGCTATGGCTACACCTTC. The chain combines TRBV19 with TRBJ1-2; 8 nucleotides align to TRBD1. Germline V CDR1 and CDR2: LNHDA, SQIVND (reference sequence). This CDR3 is 12 amino acids long. V lost 8 bases, J lost 4 bases, and 3 bases stayed unmatched.

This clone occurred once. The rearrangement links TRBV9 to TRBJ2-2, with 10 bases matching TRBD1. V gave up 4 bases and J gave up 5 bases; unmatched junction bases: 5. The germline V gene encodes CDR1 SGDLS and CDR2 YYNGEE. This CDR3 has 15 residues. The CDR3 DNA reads TGTGCCAGCAGCTTGAGGACAGGGGGGACCGGGGAGCTGTTTTTT. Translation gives CASSLRTGGTGELFF.